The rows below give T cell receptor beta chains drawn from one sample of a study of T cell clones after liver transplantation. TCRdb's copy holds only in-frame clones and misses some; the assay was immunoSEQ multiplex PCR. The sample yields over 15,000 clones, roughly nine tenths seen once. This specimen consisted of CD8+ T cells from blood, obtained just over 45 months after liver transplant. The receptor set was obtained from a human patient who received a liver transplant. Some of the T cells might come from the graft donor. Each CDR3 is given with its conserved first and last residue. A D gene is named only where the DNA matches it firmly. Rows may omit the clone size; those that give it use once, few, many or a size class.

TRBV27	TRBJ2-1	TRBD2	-	CASTRGGWDEQFF
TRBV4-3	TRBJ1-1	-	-	CASSPLLGKDTEAFF
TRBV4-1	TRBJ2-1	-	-	CASSQVGGGSEQFF
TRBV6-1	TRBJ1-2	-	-	CASSAHGGADGYTF
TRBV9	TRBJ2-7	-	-	CASSVDAAYEQYF
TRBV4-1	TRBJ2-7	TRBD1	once	CASSQGQGSRYEQYF
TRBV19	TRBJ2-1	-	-	CATGRRTSEYNEQFF
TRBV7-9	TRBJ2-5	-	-	CASSLLEETQYF
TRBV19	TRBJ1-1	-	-	CASRTGTEAFF
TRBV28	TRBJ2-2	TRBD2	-	CASSLLGLADNTGELFF
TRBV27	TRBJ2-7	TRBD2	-	CASILSSGKPSYEQYF
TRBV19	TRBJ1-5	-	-	CASMGEDSNQPQHF
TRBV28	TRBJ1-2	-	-	CATHRAGTSHGYTF
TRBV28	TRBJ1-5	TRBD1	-	CASSPVGQGFQPQHF
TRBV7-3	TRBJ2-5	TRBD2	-	CASSLLLAGGIRQETQYF
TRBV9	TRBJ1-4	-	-	CASSVGGVATNEKLFF
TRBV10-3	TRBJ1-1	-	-	CAISEGGQRNTEAFF
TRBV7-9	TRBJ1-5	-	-	CASSFGTGNQPQHF
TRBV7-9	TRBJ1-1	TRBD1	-	CASSLVGGGYTEAFF
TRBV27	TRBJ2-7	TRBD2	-	CASSFQSPTSGSTYEQYF
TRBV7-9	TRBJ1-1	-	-	CASSPGARLEAFF
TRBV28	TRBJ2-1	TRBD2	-	CASSPPKGLEPYNEQFF
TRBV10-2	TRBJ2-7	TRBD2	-	CASSLAGTYEQYF
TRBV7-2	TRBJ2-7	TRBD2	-	CASSHGLAGGYEQYF
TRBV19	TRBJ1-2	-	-	CASSGGAGSRGYTF
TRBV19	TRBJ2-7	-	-	CASSMYQASAYEQYF
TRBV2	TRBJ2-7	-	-	CASSGPRSSYEQYF
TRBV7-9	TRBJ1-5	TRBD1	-	CASSLVGQGDQPQHF
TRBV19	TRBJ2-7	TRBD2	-	CASSVTSGSSYEQYF
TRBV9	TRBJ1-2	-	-	CASSVDDGYGYTF
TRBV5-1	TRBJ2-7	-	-	CASSLWPGEGFYEQYF
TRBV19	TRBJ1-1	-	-	CATSSFMNTEAFF
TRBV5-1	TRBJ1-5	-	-	CASSQGDNQPQHF
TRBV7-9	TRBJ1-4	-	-	CASSFGATALPDF
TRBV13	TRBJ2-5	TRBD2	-	CASSLARGGQETQYF
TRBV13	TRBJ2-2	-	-	CASSLRPWEGDTGELFF
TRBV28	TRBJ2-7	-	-	CASSPPRDLYEQYF
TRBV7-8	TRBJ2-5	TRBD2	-	CASSLGGRGKAQYF
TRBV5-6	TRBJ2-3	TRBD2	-	CASSLPGLAGHTDTQYF
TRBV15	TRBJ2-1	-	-	CATSRDGGARGNEQFF
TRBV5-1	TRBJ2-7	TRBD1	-	CASSLDRGVYEQYF
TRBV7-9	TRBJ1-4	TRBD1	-	CASSLGQGGEKLFF
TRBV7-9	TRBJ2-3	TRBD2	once	CASSWTSGRDTQYF
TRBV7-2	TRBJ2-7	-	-	CASSLGAAPYEQYF
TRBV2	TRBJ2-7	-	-	CASSEAHVEQYF
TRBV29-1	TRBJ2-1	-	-	CSVLFLEQFF
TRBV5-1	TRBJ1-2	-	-	CASSSTSRGDGYGYTF